This T cell receptor beta chain derives from a study of shared clonotypes between healthy human individuals. About the study: Three CD4 naive, three CD4 memory, two CD8 naive and one CD8 memory plate were used per donor.

Using immunoSEQ multiplex PCR, the repertoire was profiled, and TCRdb retains in-frame clones only, with some absent. The table records around 1,000,000 clones, 77% of them present only once. This clone showed up many times. After removal of 0 bases from V and 5 bases from J, the junction contained 8 bases not matched to a gene. Germline assignment: CDR1 MNHEY and CDR2 SVGAGI. The CDR3 is 16 residues long. What was sequenced was memory CD4+ T cells from PBMCs. Subset: CD45RA-negative fraction. The receptor's source is a man younger than 30 in good health. Some clones in this sample may be carry-over from other donors' samples. The rearrangement uses TRBV6-5 and TRBJ2-7; 9 bases line up with TRBD1. For the CDR3, the DNA is TGTGCCAGCAGTTACTCTCCCGGGACAGGGCTTGACGAGCAGTACTTC. This codes for CASSYSPGTGLDEQYF.